This T cell receptor (beta chain) was obtained from a study of Ad26.COV2.S vaccination and SARS-CoV-2 variants. Study context: Donor was assigned to the Ad26.COV2.S arm of trial COV1001.

Treatment defined: roughly 20 received Ad26.COV2.S at low or high dose, single or two shots; 5 received placebo; per-sample allocation not given. At day 63 after the first vaccine or placebo injection, samples were drawn. Recruitment in Boston yielded a donor of adult age, 18-55 years. Remarks on this clone: Its specificity is not known.

This CDR3 has 14 amino acids. Trimming removed 4 bases at V and 0 bases at J, with 11 bases between. Germline V gene lookup returns CDR1 SGDLS and CDR2 YYNGEE. Findings and limits, study-wide: Higher spike-specific TCR breadth was found in vaccine recipients than in placebo recipients.

Sequencing used immunoSEQ multiplex PCR; TCRdb keeps in-frame clones, though not all of them. The repertoire has 300,000 to 350,000 clones, around 90% of them found once; the top ten carry roughly 6%. The sequence was collected from a person aged 18 to 65 who received the Ad26.COV2.S COVID-19 vaccine or a placebo. This specimen consisted of peripheral blood, obtained in a trial of Ad26.COV2.S vaccine versus placebo. V gene TRBV9 combines with J gene TRBJ2-7; no clear D. This chain's CDR3 is CASSNDGLSYEQYF. The CDR3 coding sequence is TGTGCCAGCAGCAATGACGGGCTCTCCTACGAGCAGTACTTC.